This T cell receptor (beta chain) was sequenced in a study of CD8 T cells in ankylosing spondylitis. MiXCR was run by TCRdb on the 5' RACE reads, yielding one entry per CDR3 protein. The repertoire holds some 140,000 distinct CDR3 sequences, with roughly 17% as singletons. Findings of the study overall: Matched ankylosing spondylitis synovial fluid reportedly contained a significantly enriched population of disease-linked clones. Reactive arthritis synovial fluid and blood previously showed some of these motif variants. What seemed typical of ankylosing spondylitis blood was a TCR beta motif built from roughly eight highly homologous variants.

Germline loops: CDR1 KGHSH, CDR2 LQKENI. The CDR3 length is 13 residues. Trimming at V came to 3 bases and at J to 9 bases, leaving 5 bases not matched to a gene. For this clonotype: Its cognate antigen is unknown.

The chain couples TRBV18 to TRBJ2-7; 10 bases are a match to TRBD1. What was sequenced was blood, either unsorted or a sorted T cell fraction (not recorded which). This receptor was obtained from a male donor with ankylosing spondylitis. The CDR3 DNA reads TGTGCCAGCTCACCCCCGACAGGGGGCCTGCAGTACTTC. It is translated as CASSPPTGGLQYF.